This T cell receptor (beta chain) was captured in a study of cytomegalovirus exposure and HLA in healthy donors. General study results and limits: Sequencing likely caused a cluster of highly shared sequence variants. A link between a missense DCLRE1C variant and TCR beta V- and J-gene trimming emerged from a later analysis. In a later analysis, DRB1 alleles had the most associated TCRs; HLA-C alleles the fewest.

A note on this clone: Its antigen is not identified.

Donors likely had unrecorded immune exposures despite being nominally healthy when sampled. Per the germline V gene, CDR1 is WNHNN and CDR2 is SYGVQD (reference sequence). The CDR3 has 14 amino acids. J lost 5 bases, V lost 3 bases, and 6 bases had no gene match. PCR was performed using 60 Vbeta and 13 Jbeta primers. Profiling relied on immunoSEQ multiplex PCR, and the TCRdb table lists in-frame clones only, not all of them. The sample gives roughly 220,000 clones, about 81% of which show up once; 2.5% to 3.5% is in the top ten. This sequence was found in a woman aged 40 to 50 in good health and CMV-seronegative. The chain uses TRBV10-1 and TRBJ1-1; 7 bases match TRBD1. Input material: PBMCs. Here the CDR3 reads CASSDGQGVTEAFF. CDR3 bases: TGCGCCAGCAGTGACGGTCAGGGGGTAACTGAAGCTTTCTTT.